Listed below are T cell receptor beta chains from one sample, sequenced in a study of shared clonotypes between healthy human individuals. Only in-frame clones appear in the TCRdb table, and some are missing; sequencing was by immunoSEQ multiplex PCR. The table lists approximately 350,000 clones, around 67% of them singletons, with about a tenth in the top ten. The sequenced sample consisted of memory CD4+ T cells sorted from blood. These receptors all come from a man aged 25 to 45 in good health. Both conserved end residues are part of each CDR3. Each record gives: J gene, D gene, V gene, clone size, CDR3 DNA, CDR3 protein. The D gene is left open where the match is weak. Clone size is given for some rows only: seen once, a few or many times, or a class if the clone is expanded.

J: TRBJ2-1; D: TRBD2; V: TRBV27; size: NA; DNA: TGTGCCAGCAGAGAAACTAGCGGCAATGAGCAGTTCTTC; CDR3: CASRETSGNEQFF
J: TRBJ2-2; D: NA; V: TRBV5-4; size: NA; DNA: TGTGCCAGCAGCTTGGGGAGGGCGAACACCGGGGAGCTGTTTTTT; CDR3: CASSLGRANTGELFF
J: TRBJ1-1; D: NA; V: TRBV11-3; size: NA; DNA: TGTGCCAGCAGCTTAACGTCAAGGGGCACTGAAGCTTTCTTT; CDR3: CASSLTSRGTEAFF
J: TRBJ2-7; D: TRBD1; V: TRBV28; size: NA; DNA: TGTGCCACCAAACTTCAGGGGGCTTATCGTTCGACCTACGAGCAGTACTTC; CDR3: CATKLQGAYRSTYEQYF
J: TRBJ2-7; D: NA; V: TRBV27; size: NA; DNA: TGTGCCAGCAGTTTACGGGTGGGGAGCTCCTACGAGCAGTACTTC; CDR3: CASSLRVGSSYEQYF
J: TRBJ1-1; D: NA; V: TRBV2; size: NA; DNA: TGTGCCACCCAACGGGACAACGGATACACTGAAGCTTTCTTT; CDR3: CATQRDNGYTEAFF
J: TRBJ2-5; D: NA; V: TRBV5-5; size: NA; DNA: TGTGCCAGCAGCTTGGTTCCGGGCTCGGAGACCCAGTACTTC; CDR3: CASSLVPGSETQYF
J: TRBJ2-7; D: NA; V: TRBV15; size: NA; DNA: TGTGCCACCAGCAGAAGGGACATGTCCGAGCAGTACTTC; CDR3: CATSRRDMSEQYF
J: TRBJ1-2; D: NA; V: TRBV5-1; size: once; DNA: TGCGCCAGCAACCCCGGGACATATTCGGACTATGGCTACACCTTC; CDR3: CASNPGTYSDYGYTF
J: TRBJ1-1; D: NA; V: TRBV2; size: NA; DNA: TGTGCCAGCAGTGAAGGAGGGACCTCACCTTTCTTT; CDR3: CASSEGGTSPFF